This T cell receptor (beta chain) was documented in a study of T-cell reconstitution after alpha-beta-depleted transplantation in children. For TCRbeta, the library was prepared with unique molecular identifiers. A single record per CDR3 protein comes from TCRdb applying MiXCR to the PCR reads. This sample has 500,000 or so distinct CDR3 sequences, with 30% to 35% found just once. Per the germline V gene, CDR1 is KGHSH and CDR2 is LQKENI. Trimming took off 2 bases at V and 6 bases at J, with 3 bases between the two ends. This CDR3 has 11 residues. V usage is TRBV18 and J usage is TRBJ2-3, with D unclear. Sequenced here: PBMCs from the stem cell graft donor, sampled from the stem cell graft. This sequence was found in a human donor who donated a stem cell graft to a child with aplastic anemia. The CDR3 bases are TGTGCCAGCTCACCATTGGATACGCAGTATTTT. Its protein product is CASSPLDTQYF.